These T cell receptor beta chains were read from a single sample in a study of blood T cell repertoires in COVID-19. Assay used: immunoSEQ multiplex PCR; TCRdb lists only in-frame clones, some missing. The table records approximately 130,000 clones, around 83% of them present only once. Sequenced input: peripheral blood. Every receptor here comes from a human donor in a cohort sampled during active COVID-19. Each CDR3 is given with its conserved first and last residue. A D gene is named only where the DNA matches it firmly. Rows give clone size only sometimes, using once, few, many, or a class for an expanded clone.

D gene	clone size	J gene	V gene	CDR3 protein	CDR3 DNA
-	-	TRBJ2-1	TRBV4-1	CASRNPGQFSYNEQFF	TGCGCCAGCAGAAATCCGGGACAATTCTCCTACAATGAGCAGTTCTTC
-	few	TRBJ1-2	TRBV14	CASSLIRQEGYTF	TGTGCCAGCAGCCTAATCAGACAGGAGGGCTACACCTTC
-	many	TRBJ2-3	TRBV7-2	CASSLVGSEPDTQYF	TGTGCCAGCAGCTTAGTAGGATCGGAGCCAGATACGCAGTATTTT
-	-	TRBJ1-1	TRBV25-1	CASSVVSATEAFF	TGTGCCAGCAGTGTAGTATCTGCCACTGAAGCTTTCTTT
-	-	TRBJ2-4	TRBV7-2	CASSLDSPKVNIQYF	TGTGCCAGCAGCTTGGACAGCCCTAAAGTGAACATTCAGTACTTC
-	-	TRBJ1-5	TRBV6-2/TRBV6-3	CASSYTDSNQPQHF	TGTGCCAGCAGTTACACAGACAGCAATCAGCCCCAGCATTTT
TRBD1	-	TRBJ1-1	TRBV30	CAWSDPDRGGAAFF	TGTGCCTGGAGTGACCCGGACAGGGGTGGGGCCGCTTTCTTT
-	-	TRBJ2-7	TRBV27	CASSSFSTGTYEQYF	TGTGCCAGCAGTTCCTTTTCGACAGGCACCTACGAGCAGTACTTC
TRBD2	-	TRBJ2-2	TRBV5-1	CASSYPGTTNTGELFF	TGCGCCAGCAGCTATCCCGGGACTACGAACACCGGGGAGCTGTTTTTT
-	-	TRBJ1-5	TRBV2	CASSLTGLNQPQHF	TGTGCCAGCAGTCTGACAGGCCTGAATCAGCCCCAGCATTTT
-	-	TRBJ2-3	TRBV4-1	CASSQASPGVDTQYF	TGCGCCAGCAGCCAAGCTTCCCCGGGAGTAGATACGCAGTATTTT
-	-	TRBJ2-1	TRBV12-3/TRBV12-4	CASSLLRGNEQFF	TGTGCCAGCAGTTTACTAAGGGGTAATGAGCAGTTCTTC
TRBD2	-	TRBJ2-2	TRBV7-2	CASSLLREFGELFF	TGTGCCAGCAGCTTATTGCGGGAGTTCGGGGAGCTGTTTTTT
-	-	TRBJ2-7	TRBV5-6	CASSLSLVSYEQYF	TGTGCCAGCAGCTTGAGCCTAGTCTCCTACGAGCAGTACTTC
-	-	TRBJ1-2	TRBV11-3	CASSLGPHSALGGYTF	TGTGCCAGCAGCTTAGGCCCCCACAGTGCCCTTGGAGGCTACACCTTC
-	once	TRBJ1-1	TRBV25-1	CASTGVAGLEAFF	TGTGCCAGCACAGGGGTGGCAGGGCTCGAAGCTTTCTTT
TRBD1	few	TRBJ1-1	TRBV11-2	CASTFGNRGLNTEAFF	TGTGCCAGCACCTTCGGGAACAGGGGTTTGAACACTGAAGCTTTCTTT
TRBD2	-	TRBJ2-1	TRBV4-3	CASSQGWLAGELEQFF	TGCGCCAGCAGCCAAGGCTGGCTAGCGGGGGAGCTAGAGCAGTTCTTC
TRBD2	-	TRBJ2-2	TRBV3-1/TRBV3-2	CASSQGLALGTGELFF	TGTGCCAGCAGCCAAGGACTAGCGTTGGGCACCGGGGAGCTGTTTTTT
-	-	TRBJ1-6	TRBV6-6	CASRPSVWLRNSPLHF	TGTGCCAGCAGGCCTAGCGTGTGGTTAAGGAATTCACCCCTCCACTTT
TRBD1	-	TRBJ2-5	TRBV15	CATSRGQGVGETQYF	TGTGCCACCAGCAGAGGACAGGGAGTCGGGGAGACCCAGTACTTC
TRBD2	-	TRBJ2-1	TRBV6-5	CASKESGGFYNEQFF	TGTGCCAGCAAAGAGTCGGGAGGGTTTTACAATGAGCAGTTCTTC
-	-	TRBJ1-5	TRBV2	CASSEQRRGNQPQHF	TGTGCCAGCAGTGAACAGCGGCGAGGCAATCAGCCCCAGCATTTT
TRBD1	-	TRBJ1-5	TRBV10-2	CASSEQGGGQPQHF	TGCGCCAGCAGTGAGCAGGGGGGTGGGCAGCCCCAGCATTTT
TRBD2	-	TRBJ2-3	TRBV7-9	CASSLGLGRLAGTDTQYF	TGTGCCAGCAGCTTAGGTTTGGGCAGACTAGCGGGCACAGATACGCAGTATTTT
-	-	TRBJ2-3	TRBV7-2	CASSLDWSSTDTQYF	TGTGCCAGCAGCTTAGATTGGAGTAGCACAGATACGCAGTATTTT
TRBD1	-	TRBJ2-6	TRBV6-6	CASSRTGQGSSGANVLTF	TGTGCCAGCAGTCGGACGGGACAGGGTTCTTCTGGGGCCAACGTCCTGACTTTC
TRBD2	once	TRBJ2-3	TRBV7-2	CASSLGASGRILRTDTQYF	TGTGCCAGCAGCTTAGGGGCTAGCGGGAGGATCCTTCGCACAGATACGCAGTATTTT
-	-	TRBJ2-1	TRBV7-9	CASSSPTGASYNEQFF	TGTGCCAGCAGCTCCCCGACAGGCGCATCCTACAATGAGCAGTTCTTC
TRBD1	-	TRBJ2-1	TRBV18	CASFDPGQFYNEQFF	TGTGCCAGCTTCGACCCGGGACAGTTCTACAATGAGCAGTTCTTC
-	-	TRBJ1-2	TRBV4-1	CASSQRTDHSSYGYTF	TGCGCCAGCAGCCAAAGGACAGACCACTCGTCGTATGGCTACACCTTC
-	-	TRBJ1-2	TRBV10-3	CAISVADYGYTF	TGTGCCATCAGTGTAGCTGACTATGGCTACACCTTC
-	once	TRBJ1-2	TRBV10-3	CAISEGSGYTF	TGTGCCATCAGCGAGGGGAGCGGCTACACCTTC
-	-	TRBJ1-5	TRBV6-2/TRBV6-3	CASSFTSSHGQPQHF	TGTGCCAGCAGTTTTACGTCAAGCCATGGTCAGCCCCAGCATTTT
-	-	TRBJ1-1	TRBV27	CASSTVSNTEAFF	TGTGCCAGCAGTACAGTTTCGAACACTGAAGCTTTCTTT
-	-	TRBJ1-6	TRBV4-3	CASSPSLDSPLHF	TGCGCCAGCAGCCCTAGTTTGGATTCACCCCTCCACTTT
-	once	TRBJ1-1	TRBV25-1	CAAQQGPNTEAFF	TGTGCCGCCCAACAGGGCCCGAACACTGAAGCTTTCTTT
TRBD1	-	TRBJ1-5	TRBV6-6	CASTTGVDQPQHF	TGTGCCAGCACCACAGGGGTCGATCAGCCCCAGCATTTT
TRBD1	-	TRBJ2-4	TRBV15	CATSGTGRKNIQYF	TGTGCCACCAGCGGGACAGGGCGCAAAAACATTCAGTACTTC
TRBD2	-	TRBJ2-7	TRBV30	CAWSMGGYEQYF	TGTGCCTGGAGTATGGGGGGGTACGAGCAGTACTTC
TRBD1	-	TRBJ1-1	TRBV12-5	CASGLWAGGGAEAFF	TGTGCTAGTGGTTTGTGGGCAGGGGGCGGTGCTGAAGCTTTCTTT
-	once	TRBJ1-2	TRBV5-6	CASSLMETGYNYGYTF	TGTGCCAGCAGCTTGATGGAGACAGGATATAACTATGGCTACACCTTC